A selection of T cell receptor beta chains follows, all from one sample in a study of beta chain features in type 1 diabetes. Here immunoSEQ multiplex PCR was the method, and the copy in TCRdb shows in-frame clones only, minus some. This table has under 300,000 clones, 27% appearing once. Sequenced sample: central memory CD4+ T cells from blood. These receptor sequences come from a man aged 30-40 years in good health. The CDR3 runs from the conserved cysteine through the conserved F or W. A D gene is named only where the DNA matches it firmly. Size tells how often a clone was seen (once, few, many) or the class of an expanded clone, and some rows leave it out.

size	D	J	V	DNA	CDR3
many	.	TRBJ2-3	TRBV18	TGTGCCAGCTCAGCCCTAGCAACAGATACGCAGTATTTT	CASSALATDTQYF
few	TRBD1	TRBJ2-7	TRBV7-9	TGTGCCAGCAGCTTAAGGGACAGAAACGAGCAGTACTTC	CASSLRDRNEQYF
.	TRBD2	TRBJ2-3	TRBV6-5	TGTGCCAGCAGCCCACGGGGACTAGCCACAGATACGCAGTATTTT	CASSPRGLATDTQYF
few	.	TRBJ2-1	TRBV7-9	TGTGCCAGCAGCTTAGACCTCAGGGTAGAGCAGTTCTTC	CASSLDLRVEQFF
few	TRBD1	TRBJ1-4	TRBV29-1	TGCAGCGTCAAGGACAGGGGAGAAAAACTGTTTTTT	CSVKDRGEKLFF
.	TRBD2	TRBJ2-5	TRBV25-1	TGTGCCAGCAGTGACCAATGGACTAGCGGGAGTAATCAAGAGACCCAGTACTTC	CASSDQWTSGSNQETQYF
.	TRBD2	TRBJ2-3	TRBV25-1	TGTGCCAGCAGTGATTCTTGGACTAGCGGGAGGGCTGATACGCAGTATTTT	CASSDSWTSGRADTQYF
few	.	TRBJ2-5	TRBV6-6	TGTGCCAGCAGTTACTCCTCCGGCGAGACCCAGTACTTC	CASSYSSGETQYF
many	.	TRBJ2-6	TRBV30	TGTGCCTGGAGTGTAGGCTCTGGGGCCAACGTCCTGACTTTC	CAWSVGSGANVLTF
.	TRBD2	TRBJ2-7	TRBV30	TGTGCCTGGGCTAGCGGGAGGGTGCGCGAGCAGTACTTC	CAWASGRVREQYF
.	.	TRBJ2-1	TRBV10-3	TGTGCCATCAGTGAGGGGGATTTGGAGTTCTTC	CAISEGDLEFF
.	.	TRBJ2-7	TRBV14	TGTGCCAGCAGCTACAGATCCTACGAGCAGTACTTC	CASSYRSYEQYF
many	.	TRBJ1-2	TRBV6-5	TGTGCCAGCAACCTGGACAGTAATCGTCCCTATGGCTACACCTTC	CASNLDSNRPYGYTF
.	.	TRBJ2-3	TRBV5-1	TGCGCCAGCAGCATGGACACCACAGATACGCAGTATTTT	CASSMDTTDTQYF
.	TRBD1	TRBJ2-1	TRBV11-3	TGTGCCAGCAGCCCAGGACAGGGGAGAAGCTCCTACAATGAGCAGTTCTTC	CASSPGQGRSSYNEQFF
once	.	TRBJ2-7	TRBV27	TGTGCCAGCAGTTTATTCCTTGGAACATCCTACGAGCAGTACTTC	CASSLFLGTSYEQYF
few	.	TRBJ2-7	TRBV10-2	TGCGCCAGCAGTGAGATGGGGTACGAGCAGTACTTC	CASSEMGYEQYF
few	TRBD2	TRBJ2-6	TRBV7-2	TGTGCCAGCAGCCCCCGACTAGCAGGCGGGGCCAACGTCCTGACTTTC	CASSPRLAGGANVLTF
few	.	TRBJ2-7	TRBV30	TGTGCCTGGAGTGGCAGGGGGGGCGAGCAGTACTTC	CAWSGRGGEQYF
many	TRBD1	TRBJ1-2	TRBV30	TGTGCCTGGAGTCCCGGACAGGGGGGGAAGGGCTACACCTTC	CAWSPGQGGKGYTF
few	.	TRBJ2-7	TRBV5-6	TGTGCCAGCAGCCGGACAGCCGAGCAGTACTTC	CASSRTAEQYF
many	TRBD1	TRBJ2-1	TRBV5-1	TGCGCCAGCAGCTTGGAAGGACAGGGCGGATTCAATGAGCAGTTCTTC	CASSLEGQGGFNEQFF
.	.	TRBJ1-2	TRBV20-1	TGCAGTGCTGGCCTTTCGTGGGGCTACACCTTC	CSAGLSWGYTF
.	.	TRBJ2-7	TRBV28	TGTGCCAGCCGTCACAGCTCCTACGAGCAGTACTTC	CASRHSSYEQYF
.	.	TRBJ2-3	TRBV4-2	TGTGCCAGCAGCCAAGTTTCGGGCTCAGATACGCAGTATTTT	CASSQVSGSDTQYF
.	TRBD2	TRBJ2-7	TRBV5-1	TGCGCCAGCAGCTGGACTAGCGGGAGTTATGAGCAGTACTTC	CASSWTSGSYEQYF
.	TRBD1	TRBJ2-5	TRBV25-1	TGTGCCAGCAGTGGAAACAGGGGGCGGGAGACCCAGTACTTC	CASSGNRGRETQYF
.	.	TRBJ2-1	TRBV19	TGTGCCAGTAGTAAGACTTGGGGTGAGCAGTTCTTC	CASSKTWGEQFF
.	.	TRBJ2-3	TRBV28	TGTGCCAGCAGTGAGAATCCAGATACGCAGTATTTT	CASSENPDTQYF
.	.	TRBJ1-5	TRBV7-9	TGTGCCAGCAGCTTAGAAGGGATCCAGCCCCAGCATTTT	CASSLEGIQPQHF
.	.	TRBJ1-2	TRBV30	TGTGCCTGGAGCGGGCAGCTTAACTATGGCTACACCTTC	CAWSGQLNYGYTF
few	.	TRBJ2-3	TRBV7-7	TGTGCCAGCAGCTTAGGACGGGGGCGTAGCACAGATACGCAGTATTTT	CASSLGRGRSTDTQYF
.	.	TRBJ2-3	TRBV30	TGTGCCTCCAGGACAGCTAGCACAGATACGCAGTATTTT	CASRTASTDTQYF
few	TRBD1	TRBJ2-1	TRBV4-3	TGCGCCAGCAGCTGGGACAGGGATAAGGGTGAGCAGTTCTTC	CASSWDRDKGEQFF
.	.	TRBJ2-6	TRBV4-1	TGCGCCAGCAGCCAAGATCGGCTGGGTGGGGCCAACGTCCTGACTTTC	CASSQDRLGGANVLTF
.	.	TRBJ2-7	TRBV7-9	TGTGCCAGCAGCTCCGTATCCTACGAGCAGTACTTC	CASSSVSYEQYF
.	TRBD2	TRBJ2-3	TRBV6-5	TGTGCCAGCAGAGATCGGGGGGGAAACACAGATACGCAGTATTTT	CASRDRGGNTDTQYF
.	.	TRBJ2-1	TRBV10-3	TGTGCCATCAGTGAAGGGCGCGGCCTCAATGAGCAGTTCTTC	CAISEGRGLNEQFF
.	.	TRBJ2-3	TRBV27	TGTGCCAGCAGTTTAAGGTGGGGGATCACAGATACGCAGTATTTT	CASSLRWGITDTQYF
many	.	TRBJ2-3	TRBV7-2	TGTGCCAGCAGCTTATCCTTCGGCACAGATACGCAGTATTTT	CASSLSFGTDTQYF
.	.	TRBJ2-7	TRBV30	TGTGCCTGGGTCCCCCGGGGGAGATTCCACGAGCAGTACTTC	CAWVPRGRFHEQYF
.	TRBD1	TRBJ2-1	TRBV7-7	TGTGCCAGCAGCCCGGGACAGGCTCTGAGGAATGAGCAGTTCTTC	CASSPGQALRNEQFF
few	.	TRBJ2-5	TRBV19	TGTGCCAGTAGTATGCCCCCCTCGGAGACCCAGTACTTC	CASSMPPSETQYF
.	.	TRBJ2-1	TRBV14	TGTGCCAGCAGCCGTAGTGGCGACGATGAGCAGTTCTTC	CASSRSGDDEQFF
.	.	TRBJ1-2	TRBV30	TGTGCACGTGGGGAAGGGGATGGCTACACCTTC	CARGEGDGYTF
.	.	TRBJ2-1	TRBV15	TGTGCCACCAGCAGAGATAAGTCCACTGGCAATGAGCAGTTCTTC	CATSRDKSTGNEQFF
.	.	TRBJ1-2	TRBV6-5	TGTGCCAGCAGGAAGGACTCTAACTATGGCTACACCTTC	CASRKDSNYGYTF
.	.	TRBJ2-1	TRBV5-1	TGCGCCAGCAGCTTGATGGCTAGCTATGGTGAGCAGTTCTTC	CASSLMASYGEQFF
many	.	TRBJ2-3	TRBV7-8	TGTGCCAGCAGCTTAACCGAAGGCCTTAGCACAGATACGCAGTATTTT	CASSLTEGLSTDTQYF
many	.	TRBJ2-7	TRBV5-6	TGTGCCAGCAGCTTGTATTCGTACAGGGACGGCGGGCAGTACTTC	CASSLYSYRDGGQYF